This paragraph reports one T cell receptor beta chain. Antigen specificity is unknown. These data originate in a study of shared clonotypes between healthy human individuals. About the study: Donors, aged 18 to 49, were a couple of women and a few men.

Points from the study as a whole: Clonotypes that were shared across a handful of donors made up around 4.6% of naive CD4 clonotypes. Among donors, the sharing of clonotypes was expected to be influenced by sequencing depth. Naive subsets generally had larger estimated richness than memory subsets.

The table came from immunoSEQ multiplex PCR; TCRdb's copy has only in-frame clones and leaves some out. The data show 2.3 million or so clones, with over 85% seen just once and 0.39% held by the top ten. The sequenced sample consisted of naive CD4+ T cells from PBMCs. Regarding subset: CD45RA+ positively selected. The receptor was derived from a man between 18 and 35 years old in good health. Some clones in this sample may be carry-over from other donors' samples.

CDR3 protein: CASSQSPRDGGMLQPQHF. In DNA, the CDR3 is TGTGCCAGCAGTCAATCCCCCAGGGACGGAGGAATGTTGCAGCCCCAGCATTTT. This chain joins TRBV27 and TRBJ1-5; perhaps TRBD1 as D (5 bases). V was shortened by 5 bases and J by 7 bases, with 27 bases between the two germline ends. Per germline, CDR1 MNHEY and CDR2 SMNVEV (reference sequence). The CDR3 length is 18 residues.